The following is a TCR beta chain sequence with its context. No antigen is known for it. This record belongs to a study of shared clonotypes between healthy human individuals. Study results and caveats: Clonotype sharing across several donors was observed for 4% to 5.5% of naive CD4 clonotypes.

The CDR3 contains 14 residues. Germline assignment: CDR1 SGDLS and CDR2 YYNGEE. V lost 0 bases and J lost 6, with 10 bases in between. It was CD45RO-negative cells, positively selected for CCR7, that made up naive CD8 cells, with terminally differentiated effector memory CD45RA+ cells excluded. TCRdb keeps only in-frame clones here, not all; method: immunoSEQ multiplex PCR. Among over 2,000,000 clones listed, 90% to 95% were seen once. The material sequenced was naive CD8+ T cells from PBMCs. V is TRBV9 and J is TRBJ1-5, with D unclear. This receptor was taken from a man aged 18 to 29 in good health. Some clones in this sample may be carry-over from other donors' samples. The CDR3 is CASSVGGVTQPQHF. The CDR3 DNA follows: TGTGCCAGCAGCGTAGGTGGGGTGACTCAGCCCCAGCATTTT. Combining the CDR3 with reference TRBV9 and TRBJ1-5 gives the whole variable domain DSGVTQTPKHLITATGQRVTLRCSPRSGDLSVYWYQQSLDQGLQFLIQYYNGEERAKGNILERFSAQQFPDLHSELNLSSLELGDSALYFCASSVGGVTQPQHFGDGTRLSIL.